Listed below are T cell receptor beta chains from one sample, sequenced in a study of cytomegalovirus exposure and HLA in healthy donors. The repertoire was sequenced with immunoSEQ multiplex PCR; TCRdb's copy has only in-frame clones and lacks some. Here the sample spans about 180,000 clones, about 77% being singletons. Sample: PBMCs. These receptors all stem from a woman aged 25 to 39 in good health and CMV-seropositive. CDR3s include the opening cysteine and the closing phenylalanine or tryptophan. A D gene is named only where the DNA matches it firmly. Clone sizes are given selectively: once, few, many, or a class where the clone is expanded.

J gene: TRBJ1-4; V gene: TRBV6-1; clone size: once; D gene: NA; CDR3 protein: CASKVEPFGEKLFF; CDR3 DNA: TGTGCCAGCAAGGTGGAACCTTTCGGGGAAAAACTGTTTTTT
J gene: TRBJ2-3; V gene: TRBV2; clone size: NA; D gene: TRBD2; CDR3 protein: CASRRNSGGLTDTQYF; CDR3 DNA: TGTGCCAGCAGAAGAAATAGCGGGGGGCTCACAGATACGCAGTATTTT
J gene: TRBJ2-7; V gene: TRBV10-2; clone size: NA; D gene: NA; CDR3 protein: CASSATSRGSAYEQYF; CDR3 DNA: TGCGCCAGCAGTGCGACAAGCAGGGGATCAGCCTACGAGCAGTACTTC
J gene: TRBJ1-2; V gene: TRBV5-5; clone size: NA; D gene: TRBD1; CDR3 protein: CASSLDSKGTGGYTF; CDR3 DNA: TGTGCCAGCAGTTTGGATTCTAAGGGGACAGGGGGCTACACCTTC
J gene: TRBJ2-5; V gene: TRBV5-1; clone size: NA; D gene: NA; CDR3 protein: CASSPGTLQETQYF; CDR3 DNA: TGCGCCAGCAGCCCGGGGACTCTCCAAGAGACCCAGTACTTC
J gene: TRBJ1-1; V gene: TRBV29-1; clone size: NA; D gene: TRBD1; CDR3 protein: CSVAGTVEAFF; CDR3 DNA: TGCAGCGTAGCAGGGACAGTTGAAGCTTTCTTT
J gene: TRBJ2-3; V gene: TRBV7-9; clone size: NA; D gene: TRBD2; CDR3 protein: CASSLGLAGTTDTQYF; CDR3 DNA: TGTGCCAGCAGCTTAGGACTAGCGGGGACCACAGATACGCAGTATTTT
J gene: TRBJ2-1; V gene: TRBV6-6; clone size: NA; D gene: TRBD1; CDR3 protein: CASSYPPDRGYNEQFF; CDR3 DNA: TGTGCCAGCAGTTACCCCCCGGACAGGGGATACAATGAGCAGTTCTTC
J gene: TRBJ2-5; V gene: TRBV7-2; clone size: NA; D gene: TRBD2; CDR3 protein: CASSLGERRGGWETQYF; CDR3 DNA: TGTGCCAGCAGCTTAGGGGAGCGGCGGGGGGGCTGGGAGACCCAGTACTTC
J gene: TRBJ2-1; V gene: TRBV6-4; clone size: NA; D gene: TRBD2; CDR3 protein: CASSEGGGYLSYNEQFF; CDR3 DNA: TGTGCCAGCAGTGAGGGCGGGGGGTACCTCTCCTACAATGAGCAGTTCTTC
J gene: TRBJ2-7; V gene: TRBV19; clone size: NA; D gene: TRBD2; CDR3 protein: CASSRTSGGSYEQYF; CDR3 DNA: TGTGCCAGTAGTAGGACTAGCGGGGGGAGCTACGAGCAGTACTTC
J gene: TRBJ2-5; V gene: TRBV7-2; clone size: NA; D gene: TRBD2; CDR3 protein: CASSSTGGPVRETQYF; CDR3 DNA: TGTGCCAGCAGCTCTACGGGGGGGCCGGTGAGGGAGACCCAGTACTTC
J gene: TRBJ1-1; V gene: TRBV18; clone size: NA; D gene: NA; CDR3 protein: CASSPRRVTEAFF; CDR3 DNA: TGTGCCAGCTCACCACGGCGGGTTACTGAAGCTTTCTTT
J gene: TRBJ1-2; V gene: TRBV10-3; clone size: NA; D gene: NA; CDR3 protein: CAISVQVTLLTNYGYTF; CDR3 DNA: TGTGCCATCAGTGTTCAGGTGACCCTGCTCACTAACTATGGCTACACCTTC
J gene: TRBJ2-1; V gene: TRBV28; clone size: NA; D gene: NA; CDR3 protein: CASSLTYRGGLQFF; CDR3 DNA: TGTGCCAGCAGTTTAACCTACAGGGGGGGTTTGCAGTTCTTC
J gene: TRBJ2-7; V gene: TRBV11-2; clone size: NA; D gene: NA; CDR3 protein: CASSLDIFGSDKYF; CDR3 DNA: TGTGCCAGCAGCTTAGATATCTTCGGGTCAGATAAGTACTTC
J gene: TRBJ1-5; V gene: TRBV6-1; clone size: few; D gene: NA; CDR3 protein: CAGGGLDSNQPQHF; CDR3 DNA: TGTGCCGGGGGGGGCCTGGATAGCAATCAGCCCCAGCATTTT
J gene: TRBJ2-2; V gene: TRBV5-4; clone size: once; D gene: NA; CDR3 protein: CASSLGRSANTGELFF; CDR3 DNA: TGTGCCAGCAGCTTGGGCAGGTCAGCGAACACCGGGGAGCTGTTTTTT
J gene: TRBJ2-7; V gene: TRBV10-3; clone size: NA; D gene: TRBD1; CDR3 protein: CAIGESGTVWSEQYF; CDR3 DNA: TGTGCCATCGGCGAGTCCGGGACAGTCTGGTCCGAGCAGTACTTC
J gene: TRBJ1-1; V gene: TRBV4-1; clone size: NA; D gene: NA; CDR3 protein: CASSQKTFLNTEAFF; CDR3 DNA: TGCGCCAGCAGCCAGAAGACATTCCTCAACACTGAAGCTTTCTTT
J gene: TRBJ1-5; V gene: TRBV6-1; clone size: NA; D gene: TRBD1; CDR3 protein: CASSKSRGRQPQHF; CDR3 DNA: TGTGCCAGCAGCAAAAGCAGGGGGAGGCAGCCCCAGCATTTT
J gene: TRBJ2-1; V gene: TRBV9; clone size: NA; D gene: TRBD2; CDR3 protein: CASSGETSGYNEQFF; CDR3 DNA: TGTGCCAGCAGCGGCGAGACTAGCGGCTACAATGAGCAGTTCTTC
J gene: TRBJ2-7; V gene: TRBV2; clone size: NA; D gene: NA; CDR3 protein: CASSDRYEQYF; CDR3 DNA: TGTGCCAGCAGTGATCGTTACGAGCAGTACTTC
J gene: TRBJ2-1; V gene: TRBV19; clone size: once; D gene: TRBD2; CDR3 protein: CASSIGLAGEQFF; CDR3 DNA: TGTGCCAGTAGTATCGGGCTAGCGGGGGAGCAGTTCTTC
J gene: TRBJ2-1; V gene: TRBV5-1; clone size: NA; D gene: TRBD2; CDR3 protein: CASSLPGGSYNEQFF; CDR3 DNA: TGCGCCAGCAGCTTGCCCGGGGGGTCCTACAATGAGCAGTTCTTC